This T cell receptor beta chain was identified during a study of blood T cell repertoires in COVID-19. Study as a whole: Donors in the United States, Italy and Spain gave samples during acute or convalescent COVID-19. From T cells, B-cell-depleted T cells, or PBMCs came the material, which was cDNA or gDNA.

Under the authors' procedure: Amplification of reference gene primers provided the estimated nucleated cell counts. Some clones are missing from TCRdb's copy, which holds only in-frame ones; the method was immunoSEQ multiplex PCR. The V and J calls and clone size come from that table; D and trimming were worked out from the DNA. In the table there are 58,000 or so clones, 78% of which are singletons. The CDR3 consists of 14 residues. Trimming stripped 0 bases from V and 3 bases from J, with 9 bases between. CDR1 is SGDLS, CDR2 YYNGEE, per germline. The TCR was taken from a human donor in a cohort sampled during active COVID-19. Sequenced material: peripheral blood. The V and J genes are TRBV9 and TRBJ1-2; no definite D call. The CDR3 reads CASSVGLTDYGYTF. DNA of the CDR3: TGTGCCAGCAGCGTAGGCTTAACGGACTATGGCTACACCTTC. The full variable domain, completed using reference TRBV9 and TRBJ1-2, is DSGVTQTPKHLITATGQRVTLRCSPRSGDLSVYWYQQSLDQGLQFLIQYYNGEERAKGNILERFSAQQFPDLHSELNLSSLELGDSALYFCASSVGLTDYGYTFGSGTRLTVV.